This TCR beta chain came from a study of blood T cells in healthy people across ages (dated by TCRdb to between 2015 and 2016). The study in broad terms: Template switching captured roughly one uniquely barcoded TCR beta cDNA molecule per two T cells in model experiments. The study measured age-related changes in TCR beta repertoire diversity using deep sequencing normalized with unique cDNA molecular identifiers. The donors were split into four age groups: young (average approximately 16 years), middle-aged (39), aged (more than 55) and long-lived (under 90). To avoid experimental bias, donors of different ages were spread randomly across the sequencing lanes. Two additional independent replicas of 1 million unique cDNA reads from the same blood draw were analyzed for two donors (one aged 18 to 30 and one aged 80 or older).

Libraries were prepared through 5' RACE. The sequencing machine was an Illumina HiSeq 2500. The second PCR ran for about 7 to 11 cycles and used a J-beta primer mix along with a sample-barcoded 5' primer. A unique molecular identifier was introduced onto each TCR beta cDNA molecule by a template-switch 5' adaptor carrying 12 random nucleotides. Each sample yielded at least 2.5 million CDR3-containing paired-end reads. All of the RNA was converted into first-strand cDNA using the Mint cDNA synthesis kit, with a TRBC-specific oligonucleotide serving as the primer. All cDNA was treated with uracil-DNA glycosylase and then went through a first 18-cycle PCR with the universal primers M1SS and BC2_uni_R. The paper's data handling went like this. For normalization, 1 million high-quality reads, each with a distinct molecular identifier, were randomly selected from each sample. Instead of being binned into consensus sequences, reads that shared molecular identifiers were thrown out. MiTCR, set to a Q25 quality threshold and the strictest error-elimination algorithm, was used for CDR3 identification, clonotype clustering and error correction. A nonparametric unseen species model with Euler transformation was used to estimate a lower bound on total TCR beta diversity. The public sequencing data were trimmed at Q25 with fastp and processed into clonotypes with MiXCR by TCRdb, which kept only in-frame beta chains. Every distinct CDR3 protein forms one entry, paired with its most common genes and DNA. The V and J calls were not made by the authors but by TCRdb's processing. The sample table shows some 900,000 distinct CDR3 sequences, and about 30% are seen once. Approximately 15% of the sample belongs to the ten largest clones.

The donors were roughly 39 Caucasian individuals from Russia, aged 6 to 90 years, who were systemically healthy. Each donor gave approximately 9.3 milliliters of peripheral blood, collected into EDTA-treated Vacutainer tubes. Ficoll-Paque density-gradient centrifugation was used to isolate PBMCs, with at least 7 million per sample. Total RNA, at least 5.5 micrograms per sample, was extracted from PBMCs with Trizol reagent. Naive CD45RAhigh/CD27high T cell percentages were measured by flow cytometry on a PBMC aliquot from every donor. This clonotype occurred a few times. Which antigen it targets is not known. No quality values exist for individual bases; no much larger clone is one base distant. Overall study outcomes, separate from this receptor: The long-lived group showed more naive CD4+ T cells, fewer expanded clones and increased TCR diversity than the aged group, suggesting age selection. There was a strong correlation between observed TCR beta diversity and the percentage of naive T cells measured by flow cytometry. Because donor CMV infection status was unknown, age-related changes in expanded clonotypes were potentially confounded. Total diversity estimates from one million sequenced T cells were considered lower bounds and underestimates. Because profiling used bulk unsorted PBMCs, naive and antigen-experienced compartments could not be compared conclusively. Observed TCR beta diversity per million T cells fell roughly linearly with age, and a significant reduction was already apparent by age about 36.

The germline V gene encodes CDR1 MNHEY and CDR2 SVGEGT. Trimming leaves V shorter by 5 bases and J shorter by 7 bases, with the junction holding 14 bases beyond the gene matches. CDR3 length: 16 amino acids, cysteine to phenylalanine. Solely the CDR3 DNA is kept, with 48 bases framed from the first base. The sample consisted of blood. This receptor was obtained from a woman aged 80 or over in good health. This sequence uses TRBV6-2 or TRBV6-3 and TRBJ1-1; a stretch of 9 junction bases matches TRBD1. The nucleotide sequence is given as TGTGCCAGCAGTCACACCCCCGGGACAGGGAAAAGTGAAGCTTTCTTT. It specifies CASSHTPGTGKSEAFF.